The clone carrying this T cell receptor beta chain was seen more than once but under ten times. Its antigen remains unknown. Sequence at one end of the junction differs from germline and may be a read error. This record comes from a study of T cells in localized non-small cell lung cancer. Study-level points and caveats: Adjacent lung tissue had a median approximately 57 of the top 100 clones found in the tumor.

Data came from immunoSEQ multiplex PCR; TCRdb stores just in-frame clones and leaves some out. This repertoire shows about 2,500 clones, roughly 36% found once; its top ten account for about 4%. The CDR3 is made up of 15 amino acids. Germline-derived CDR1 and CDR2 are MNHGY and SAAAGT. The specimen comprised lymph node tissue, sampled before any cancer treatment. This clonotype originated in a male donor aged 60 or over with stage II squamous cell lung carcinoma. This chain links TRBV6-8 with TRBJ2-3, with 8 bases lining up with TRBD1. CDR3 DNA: TGTGCCATCAGTGCCGGACAGGGACGCACAGATACGCAGTATTTT. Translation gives CAISAGQGRTDTQYF.